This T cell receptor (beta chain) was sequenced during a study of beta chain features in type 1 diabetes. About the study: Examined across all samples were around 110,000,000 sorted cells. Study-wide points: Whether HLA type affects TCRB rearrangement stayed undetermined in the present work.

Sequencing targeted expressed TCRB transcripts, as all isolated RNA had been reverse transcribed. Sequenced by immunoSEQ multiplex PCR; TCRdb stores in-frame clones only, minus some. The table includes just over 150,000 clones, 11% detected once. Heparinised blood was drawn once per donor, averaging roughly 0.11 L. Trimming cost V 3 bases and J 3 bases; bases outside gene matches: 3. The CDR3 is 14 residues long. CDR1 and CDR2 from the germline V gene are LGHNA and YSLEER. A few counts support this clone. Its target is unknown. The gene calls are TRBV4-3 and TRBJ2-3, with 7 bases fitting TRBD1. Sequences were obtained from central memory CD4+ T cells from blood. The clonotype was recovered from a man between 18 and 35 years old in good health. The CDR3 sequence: CASSQAQGTDTQYF. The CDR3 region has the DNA TGCGCCAGCAGCCAGGCACAGGGGACAGATACGCAGTATTTT.